The 20 T cell receptor beta chains in this list originate from one sample, sequenced in a study of T cell responses to AZD1222 COVID-19 vaccine. TCRdb's copy holds only in-frame clones and misses some; the assay was immunoSEQ multiplex PCR. The sample records about 110,000 clones, about 92% being singletons. The sample was peripheral blood, taken on day 0 of MenACWY control vaccination. The receptors come from an adult in good health.

This clone has only one observation. The V call is TRBV30, the J call TRBJ1-2; the match to TRBD1 covers 8 bases. Per the germline V gene, CDR1 is GTSNPN and CDR2 is SVGIG (reference sequence). Trimming at V came to 5 bases and at J to 4 bases, leaving 6 bases not matched to a gene. There are 13 residues in the CDR3. The CDR3 region is CAWWTGLGYGYTF. CDR3 sequence (DNA): TGTGCCTGGTGGACAGGGTTGGGCTATGGCTACACCTTC.

The V gene is TRBV19, the J gene TRBJ2-2; 10 bases line up with TRBD1. V dropped 11 bases and J dropped 4; count of bases not matched to a gene: 4. From germline, CDR1 is LNHDA and CDR2 SQIVND (reference sequence). The CDR3 is 13 residues long. The CDR3 sequence: CASGQGFTGELFF. As DNA, the CDR3 is TGTGCCTCGGGACAGGGGTTCACCGGGGAGCTGTTTTTT. The full variable domain, with the rest looked up from reference TRBV19 and TRBJ2-2, is DGGITQSPKYLFRKEGQNVTLSCEQNLNHDAMYWYRQDPGQGLRLIYYSQIVNDFQKGDIAEGYSVSREKKESFPLTVTSAQKNPTAFYLCASGQGFTGELFFGEGSRLTVL.

The V call is TRBV10-2, the J call TRBJ1-2; D possibly corresponds to TRBD1 (6 bases). This CDR3 region has 12 residues. V lost 3 bases, J lost 7 bases, and 9 bases lay in between. Germline values: CDR1 WSHSY, CDR2 SAAADI. The CDR3 DNA reads TGCGCCAGCAGTGATCAGGGGCTTGGCTACACCTTC. It encodes CASSDQGLGYTF.

This chain uses TRBV6-5 with TRBJ1-2; 8 bases match TRBD1. CDR3 length: 14 residues. CDR1 is MNHEY and CDR2 is SVGAGI in the germline V gene. V dropped 4 bases and J dropped 5; count of bases not matched to a gene: 6. The CDR3 is CASSSQGAGYGYTF. The DNA for the CDR3 is TGTGCCAGCAGTTCTCAGGGGGCTGGGTATGGCTACACCTTC.

The chain is built from TRBV7-2 and TRBJ2-4, with TRBD1 identical over 10 bases. The V segment lost 1 base and the J segment 2 bases; nucleotides outside the gene matches: 5. The CDR3 sequence is 17 residues long. Germline CDR1 reads SGHTA; CDR2 reads FQGNSA. CDR3 amino acids: CASSLVGDRGSKNIQYF. For the CDR3, the DNA is TGTGCCAGCAGCTTAGTGGGGGACAGGGGTTCCAAAAACATTCAGTACTTC. Based on the CDR3 plus reference TRBV7-2 and TRBJ2-4, the full variable domain is GAGVSQSPSNKVTEKGKDVELRCDPISGHTALYWYRQSLGQGLEFLIYFQGNSAPDKSGLPSDRFSAERTGGSVSTLTIQRTQQEDSAVYLCASSLVGDRGSKNIQYFGAGTRLSVL.

This sequence joins TRBV5-1 and TRBJ1-3; D is perhaps TRBD1 (5 bases). V shed 4 bases and J shed 4 bases, with 12 bases lying between them. The CDR3 is 14 amino acids. Per germline, CDR1 SGHRS and CDR2 YFSETQ. In DNA, the CDR3 is TGCGCCAGCAGCCCCGGGGACGCCGGAAACACCATATATTTT. The encoded protein is CASSPGDAGNTIYF.

The rearrangement uses TRBV9 and TRBJ2-1; 8 bases are a match to TRBD2. Unmatched junction bases numbered 10, after V lost 2 bases and J lost 9 bases. CDR3 length: 15 residues. Germline loops: CDR1 SGDLS, CDR2 YYNGEE. CDR3 DNA sequence: TGTGCCAGCAGCGTCCGGACTAGCTTGGGTGGTGAGCAGTTCTTC. Its translation is CASSVRTSLGGEQFF.

The chain couples TRBV3-1 (or the pseudogene TRBV3-2) to TRBJ1-1, with 7 nucleotides matching TRBD1. This CDR3 has 16 amino acids. V trimming: 4 bases; J trimming: 1 base; junction bases outside the gene matches: 9. Germline V CDR1 and CDR2: LGHDT, YNNKEL (reference sequence). This chain's CDR3 is CASSPERGPENTEAFF. The CDR3 DNA is TGTGCCAGCAGCCCCGAAAGGGGGCCGGAGAACACTGAAGCTTTCTTT.

This clone was seen only once. The gene calls are TRBV6-5 and TRBJ1-1; TRBD1 is a possible D gene (5 bases). CDR1 and CDR2 from the germline V gene are MNHEY and SVGAGI. The CDR3 is 14 residues long. The ends were cut back, 3 bases at V and 1 base at J, with 9 bases in the middle. The CDR3 region has the DNA TGTGCCAGCAGTTATTGGGGGGAGAACACTGAAGCTTTCTTT. Its translation is CASSYWGENTEAFF.

The chain recombines TRBV29-1 with TRBJ1-5; 10 nucleotides match TRBD1. Germline CDR1 is SQVTM and CDR2 is ANQGSEA. With V trimmed by 5 bases and J by 5 bases, 3 bases remained unmatched. CDR3 length: 13 amino acids. CDR3 DNA sequence: TGCAGCGTTACGGACAGGGGGGATCAGCCCCAGCATTTT. Encoded protein: CSVTDRGDQPQHF.

The rearrangement links TRBV12-3 or TRBV12-4 to TRBJ1-2, with D tentatively TRBD1 (5 bases). The CDR3 covers 13 residues. V gave up 5 bases and J gave up 2 bases, with 9 bases separating them. CDR3 sequence: CASSGDRNYGYTF. The CDR3 region has the DNA TGTGCCAGCAGTGGGGACCGGAACTATGGCTACACCTTC.

J is TRBJ1-5 and V is TRBV19, with TRBD1 identical over 8 bases. Trimming cost V 6 bases and J 4 bases; bases outside gene matches: 5. The CDR3 loop spans 14 amino acids. Looked up from germline, CDR1 is LNHDA and CDR2 is SQIVND (reference sequence). The CDR3: CASSGQGGNQPQHF. The DNA of the CDR3 is TGTGCCAGTAGCGGACAGGGAGGGAATCAGCCCCAGCATTTT.

This rearrangement joins TRBV6-1 to TRBJ2-3; TRBD1 aligns across 7 bases. The CDR3 covers 13 residues. Per germline, CDR1 MNHNS and CDR2 SASEGT. The J segment lost 5 bases and the V segment lost 2 bases, leaving 1 base of the junction unmatched. The CDR3 loop reads CASSERQGDTQYF. In DNA form, the CDR3 reads TGTGCCAGCAGTGAACGACAGGGAGATACGCAGTATTTT.

The chain employs TRBV5-6 and TRBJ1-5; 7 positions agree with TRBD1. Germline CDR1 reads SGHDT; CDR2 reads YYEEEE. V was pared by 2 bases and J by 2 bases, with 1 base of the junction left unmatched. CDR3 length: 14 amino acids. This chain's CDR3 is CASSFGQGNQPQHF. CDR3 coding DNA: TGTGCCAGCAGCTTCGGACAGGGCAATCAGCCCCAGCATTTT. Drawing the rest from reference TRBV5-6 and TRBJ1-5, the complete variable domain is DAGVTQSPTHLIKTRGQQVTLRCSPKSGHDTVSWYQQALGQGPQFIFQYYEEEERQRGNFPDRFSGHQFPNYSSELNVNALLLGDSALYLCASSFGQGNQPQHFGDGTRLSIL.

The V call is TRBV11-1, the J call TRBJ1-1; 7 nucleotides align to TRBD1. V lost 5 bases and J lost 0; bases outside the gene matches: 6. The CDR3 consists of 15 residues. The V gene's germline CDR1 is SGHAT and CDR2 FQDESV (reference sequence). The CDR3 is CASSNRDRMNTEAFF. The CDR3 region has the DNA TGTGCCAGCAGCAACCGGGACAGAATGAACACTGAAGCTTTCTTT.

The V and J genes are TRBV9 and TRBJ2-7; D is unresolved. Trimming took off 4 bases at V and 5 bases at J, with 19 bases between the two ends. CDR3 length equals 15 residues. Germline V CDR1 and CDR2: SGDLS, YYNGEE. DNA of the CDR3: TGTGCCAGCAGCCTCGAGCCGAAAGCAGTAAACGAGCAGTACTTC. Translated: CASSLEPKAVNEQYF.

This chain connects TRBV7-8 to TRBJ1-6; no definite D call. CDR3 length: 17 residues. V was clipped by 5 bases and J by 0 bases, with 14 bases between them. The germline V gene encodes CDR1 SGHVS and CDR2 FQNEAQ. The CDR3 bases are TGTGCCAGCAGCCCGTTGACTGGAAGCTCCTATAATTCACCCCTCCACTTT. It specifies CASSPLTGSSYNSPLHF.

This sequence joins TRBV9 and TRBJ1-5; D remains unclear. V was trimmed by 6 bases and J by 5 bases, leaving 12 bases between them. There are 13 residues in the CDR3. Germline lookup yields CDR1 SGDLS and CDR2 YYNGEE. The CDR3 sequence: CASNTGGDQPQHF. CDR3 nucleotide sequence: TGTGCCAGCAACACGGGAGGCGATCAGCCCCAGCATTTT.

The chain employs TRBV9 and TRBJ2-3; D is perhaps TRBD2 (6 bases). Germline V gene lookup returns CDR1 SGDLS and CDR2 YYNGEE. V gave up 3 bases and J gave up 0 bases, with 11 bases separating them. There are 15 residues in the CDR3. The CDR3 DNA reads TGTGCCAGCAGCGCGGAGGGGAGGAGCACAGATACGCAGTATTTT. Amino acids: CASSAEGRSTDTQYF.

V and J are TRBV11-2 and TRBJ2-7; D is perhaps TRBD2 (6 bases). Between the trimmed V and J ends, which lost 5 bases and 3 bases, there was a span of 11 bases. Germline-derived CDR1 and CDR2 are SGHAT and FQNNGV. This CDR3 has 13 residues. CDR3 sequence: CASSLGDFYEQYF. CDR3 DNA: TGTGCCAGCAGCCTAGGGGACTTCTACGAGCAGTACTTC.